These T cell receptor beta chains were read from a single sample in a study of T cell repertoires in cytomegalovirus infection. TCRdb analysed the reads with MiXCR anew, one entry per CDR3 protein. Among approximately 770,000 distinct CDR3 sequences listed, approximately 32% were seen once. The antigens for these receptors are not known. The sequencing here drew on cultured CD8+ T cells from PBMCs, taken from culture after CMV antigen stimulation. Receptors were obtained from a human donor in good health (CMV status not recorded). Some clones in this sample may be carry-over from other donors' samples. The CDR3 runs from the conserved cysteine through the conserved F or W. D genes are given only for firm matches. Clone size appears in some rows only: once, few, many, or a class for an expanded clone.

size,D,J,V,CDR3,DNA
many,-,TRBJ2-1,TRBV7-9,CASSSEQLSSYNEQFF,TGTGCCAGCAGCTCGGAACAGCTTAGCTCCTACAATGAGCAGTTCTTC
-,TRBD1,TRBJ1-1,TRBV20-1,CSAREDRVEAFF,TGCAGTGCTAGAGAGGACAGGGTAGAAGCTTTCTTT
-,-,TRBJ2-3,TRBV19,CASRTTLITDTQYF,TGTGCCAGTAGGACGACACTGATCACAGATACGCAGTATTTT
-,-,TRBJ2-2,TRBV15,CATSRDRSLAAGELFF,TGTGCCACCAGCAGAGATCGGTCTCTCGCGGCGGGGGAGCTGTTTTTT
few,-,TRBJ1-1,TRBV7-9,CASTGGVTLNTEAFF,TGTGCCAGCACCGGAGGGGTCACACTGAACACTGAAGCTTTCTTT
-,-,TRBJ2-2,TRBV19,CASSIFPPGGTGELFF,TGTGCCAGTAGTATTTTTCCCCCTGGAGGGACCGGGGAGCTGTTTTTT
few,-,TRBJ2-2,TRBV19,CASSIDKEGVSTGELFF,TGTGCCAGTAGTATAGATAAGGAAGGGGTGAGCACCGGGGAGCTGTTTTTT
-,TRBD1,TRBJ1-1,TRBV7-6,CASSPSTGVEAFF,TGTGCCAGCAGCCCATCGACAGGGGTTGAAGCTTTCTTT
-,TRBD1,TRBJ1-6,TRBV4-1,CASSQDRRTGVSPLHF,TGCGCCAGCAGCCAAGATCGGCGGACAGGGGTTTCACCCCTCCACTTT
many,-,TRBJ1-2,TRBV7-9,CASSLIEGGYTF,TGTGCCAGCAGCTTAATTGAGGGTGGCTACACCTTC
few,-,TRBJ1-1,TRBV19,CASSIDWQGRNTEAFF,TGTGCCAGTAGTATTGATTGGCAGGGGCGGAACACTGAAGCTTTCTTT
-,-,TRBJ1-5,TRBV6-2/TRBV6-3,CASSRSRVDQPQHF,TGTGCCAGCAGCCGATCGCGGGTAGATCAGCCCCAGCATTTT
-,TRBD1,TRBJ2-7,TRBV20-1,CSARDGNRGSSYEQYF,TGCAGTGCTAGAGATGGGAACAGGGGTAGCTCCTACGAGCAGTACTTC
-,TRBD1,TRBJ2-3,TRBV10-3,CAIKSGQGLGTDTQYF,TGTGCCATCAAGTCCGGACAGGGTTTAGGGACAGATACGCAGTATTTT
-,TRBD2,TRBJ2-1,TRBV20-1,CSARWLAGGPLYNEQFF,TGCAGTGCTAGATGGCTAGCGGGGGGCCCCCTTTACAATGAGCAGTTCTTC
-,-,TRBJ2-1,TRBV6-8,CATEGPNEQFF,TGTGCCACCGAAGGCCCGAATGAGCAGTTCTTC
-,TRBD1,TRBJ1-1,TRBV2,CASSEGMRQGNTEAFF,TGTGCCAGCAGTGAAGGGATGAGACAGGGGAACACTGAAGCTTTCTTT
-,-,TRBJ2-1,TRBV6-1,CASSDDRSSYNEQFF,TGTGCCAGCAGTGACGACAGAAGCTCCTACAATGAGCAGTTCTTC